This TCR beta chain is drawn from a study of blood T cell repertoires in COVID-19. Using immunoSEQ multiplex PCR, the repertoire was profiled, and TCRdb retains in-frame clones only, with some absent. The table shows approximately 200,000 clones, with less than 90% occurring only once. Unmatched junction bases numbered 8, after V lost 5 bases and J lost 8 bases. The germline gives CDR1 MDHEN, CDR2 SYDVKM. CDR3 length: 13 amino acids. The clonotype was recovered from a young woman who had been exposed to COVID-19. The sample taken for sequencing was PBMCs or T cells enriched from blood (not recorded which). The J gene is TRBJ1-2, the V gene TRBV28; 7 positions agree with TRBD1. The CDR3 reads CASSLGGPGGYTF. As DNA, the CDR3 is TGTGCCAGCAGTCTAGGGGGCCCGGGGGGCTACACCTTC.